This T cell receptor beta chain was profiled in a study of glioma-infiltrating T cells after dendritic cell vaccination. The CDR3 sequence is 15 residues long. CDR1 SGHRS and CDR2 YFSETQ come from the germline V gene. V shed 5 bases, J shed 9 bases, and the junction held 11 bases outside the gene matches. Time point of the sample: after dendritic cell vaccination, including at tumor progression/relapse. All glioblastoma patients lacked an isocitrate dehydrogenase mutation. The method was immunoSEQ multiplex PCR; TCRdb's version includes in-frame clones alone and lacks a portion of them. The top ten clones hold 2.5% to 3.5% of a sample with some 110,000 clones, 90% of them seen once.

Specimen: blood, collected after dendritic cell vaccination. This TCR derives from a human donor with glioblastoma. V and J are TRBV5-1 and TRBJ2-1; TRBD1 matches at 10 bases. The CDR3 reads CASSRGTGDSFEQFF. CDR3 in DNA: TGCGCCAGCAGTCGCGGGACAGGGGATTCGTTTGAGCAGTTCTTC.